The 5 T cell receptor beta chains below were found in one sample sequenced in a study of cytomegalovirus exposure and HLA in healthy donors. In the PCR, 60 Vbeta and 13 Jbeta primers were used. Profiled with immunoSEQ multiplex PCR; TCRdb holds only in-frame clones, not every one. The table has roughly 120,000 clones, about 10% seen once; the top ten hold less than 4%. Sequenced sample: PBMCs. The receptors here all came from a man aged 25 to 45 in good health and CMV-seronegative.

The chain joins TRBV11-2 to TRBJ2-7; TRBD1 matches at 7 bases. V dropped 1 base and J dropped 3; count of bases not matched to a gene: 3. This CDR3 spans 14 amino acids. Germline V gene sequence: CDR1 SGHAT, CDR2 FQNNGV. The CDR3 sequence: CASSLAAGGYEQYF. Here the CDR3 DNA reads TGTGCCAGCAGCTTAGCGGCAGGGGGCTACGAGCAGTACTTC.

This clone was detected only a few times. The chain combines TRBV5-1 with TRBJ2-4; 7 bases line up with TRBD2. V lost 3 bases to trimming and J lost 3 bases; unmatched junction nucleotides: 6. The length of the CDR3 is 15 residues. Germline loops: CDR1 SGHRS, CDR2 YFSETQ. The CDR3 nucleotides are TGCGCCAGCAGCTCCGAGCGGGGCGTCAAAAACATTCAGTACTTC. It specifies CASSSERGVKNIQYF.

CDR3: CASREPGPGNTEAFF. CDR3 DNA sequence: TGTGCCAGCAGGGAACCGGGCCCGGGAAACACTGAAGCTTTCTTT. The chain is built from TRBV6-1 and TRBJ1-1; D call uncertain. The CDR3 is made up of 15 amino acids. Germline V gene data show CDR1 as MNHNS and CDR2 as SASEGT. Trimming removed 6 bases at V and 2 bases at J, with 16 bases between.

This clone has a handful of counts. The rearrangement uses TRBV14 and TRBJ1-2; no firm D call. CDR1 is SGHDN, CDR2 FVKESK, per germline. The CDR3 is 14 residues long. Trimming took 2 bases from V and 5 from J, leaving 12 bases between them. CDR3 nucleotide sequence: TGTGCCAGCAGCCAAACCTTAACGGGGTATGGCTACACCTTC. Encoded protein: CASSQTLTGYGYTF.

This clone was observed a handful of times. The chain carries TRBV6-1 and TRBJ2-7; D is possibly TRBD1 (5 bases). This CDR3 is built from 15 residues. The V gene lost 0 bases and the J gene lost 3 bases, with 12 bases spanning the gap. The germline CDR1 and CDR2 sequences are MNHNS and SASEGT. CDR3 bases: TGTGCCAGCAGTGAAGCGCGGCAGGGTTTCTACGAGCAGTACTTC. This gives the protein CASSEARQGFYEQYF.